This T cell receptor (beta chain) was identified during a study of early T cells in non-severe SARS-CoV-2 infection. Study at large: From unsorted whole blood, bulk RNA was sequenced, and the chains remained unpaired.

This clonotype was counted only a few times. Its target is unknown. Study results and limitations: VDJdb matches were skewed toward anti-spike CD8 T cell responses.

The TCR library protocol was used to attach unique molecular identifiers. These identifiers were attached to individual cDNA molecules. TCRdb independently ran MiXCR on the 5' RACE reads; one entry per CDR3 protein. Seen here are tens of thousands of distinct CDR3 sequences, about 13% observed once, and the top ten hold about 8.5%. The CDR3 sequence is 15 residues long. Trimming left V 4 bases short and J 1 base short, with 11 bases between. Material for sequencing was whole blood. This TCR was recovered from an adult who was a healthcare worker with PCR-confirmed SARS-CoV-2 infection or an uninfected control (not recorded which). The V gene is TRBV12-3 or TRBV12-4, the J gene TRBJ2-4, with D maybe TRBD1 (6 bases). The CDR3, as DNA: TGTGCCAGCAGTTCAACAGACAGGGCCAAAAACATTCAGTACTTC. Protein product: CASSSTDRAKNIQYF.